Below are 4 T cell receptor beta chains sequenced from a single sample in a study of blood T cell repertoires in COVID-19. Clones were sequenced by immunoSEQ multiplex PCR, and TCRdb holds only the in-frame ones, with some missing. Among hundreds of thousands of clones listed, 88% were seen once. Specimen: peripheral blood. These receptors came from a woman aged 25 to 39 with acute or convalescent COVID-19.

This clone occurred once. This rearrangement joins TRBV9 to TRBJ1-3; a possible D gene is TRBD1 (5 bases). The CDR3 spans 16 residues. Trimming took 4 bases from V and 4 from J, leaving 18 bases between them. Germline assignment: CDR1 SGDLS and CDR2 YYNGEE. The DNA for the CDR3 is TGTGCCAGCAGCCCCGGGGGGGGTCTCTCCGGAAACACCATATATTTT. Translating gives CASSPGGGLSGNTIYF.

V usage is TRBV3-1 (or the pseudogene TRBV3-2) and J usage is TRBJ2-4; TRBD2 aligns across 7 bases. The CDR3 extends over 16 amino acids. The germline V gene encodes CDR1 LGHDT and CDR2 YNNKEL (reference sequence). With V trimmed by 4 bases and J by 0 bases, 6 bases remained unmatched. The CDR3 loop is CASSPHSGLAKNIQYF. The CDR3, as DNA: TGTGCCAGCAGCCCTCATAGCGGGCTAGCCAAAAACATTCAGTACTTC.

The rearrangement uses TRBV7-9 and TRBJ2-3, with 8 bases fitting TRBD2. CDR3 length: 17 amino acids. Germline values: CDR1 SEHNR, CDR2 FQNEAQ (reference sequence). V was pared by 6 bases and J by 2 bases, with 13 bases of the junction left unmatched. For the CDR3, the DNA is TGTGCCAGCAGACAACCATGGAGTAGCGGGACCACAGATACGCAGTATTTT. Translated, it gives CASRQPWSSGTTDTQYF.

The CDR3 DNA follows: TGTGCCAGCAGCGTCGACAGGGCTGGAAACACCATATATTTT. Protein sequence: CASSVDRAGNTIYF. This chain uses TRBV9 with TRBJ1-3; 7 bases are shared with TRBD1. With V trimmed by 2 bases and J by 2 bases, 1 base remained unmatched. The CDR3 sequence is 14 residues long. Germline V gene sequence: CDR1 SGDLS, CDR2 YYNGEE. Supplemented by reference TRBV9 and TRBJ1-3, the full variable domain reads DSGVTQTPKHLITATGQRVTLRCSPRSGDLSVYWYQQSLDQGLQFLIQYYNGEERAKGNILERFSAQQFPDLHSELNLSSLELGDSALYFCASSVDRAGNTIYFGEGSWLTVV.